The T cell receptor (beta chain) described here comes from a study of shared clonotypes between healthy human individuals. Points from the study as a whole: It was expected that sequencing depth would affect clonotype sharing among donors.

On this clone: What it recognizes is unknown.

This CDR3 spans 15 amino acids. V gave up 0 bases and J gave up 5 bases, with 12 bases separating them. CDR1 and CDR2 (germline): LGHNA, YSLEER. Using immunoSEQ multiplex PCR, the repertoire was profiled, and TCRdb retains in-frame clones only, with some absent. The sample includes fewer than 650,000 clones, around three quarters of them seen just once. Sequencing was performed on PBMCs. The rearrangement uses TRBV4-3 and TRBJ2-3, with D perhaps matching TRBD2 (5 bases). The sequence derives from a middle-aged woman in good health. Some clones in this sample may be carry-over from other donors' samples. CDR3 sequence (DNA): TGCGCCAGCAGCCAAGAAGGGCTAGCCGGAGATACGCAGTATTTT. This codes for CASSQEGLAGDTQYF.